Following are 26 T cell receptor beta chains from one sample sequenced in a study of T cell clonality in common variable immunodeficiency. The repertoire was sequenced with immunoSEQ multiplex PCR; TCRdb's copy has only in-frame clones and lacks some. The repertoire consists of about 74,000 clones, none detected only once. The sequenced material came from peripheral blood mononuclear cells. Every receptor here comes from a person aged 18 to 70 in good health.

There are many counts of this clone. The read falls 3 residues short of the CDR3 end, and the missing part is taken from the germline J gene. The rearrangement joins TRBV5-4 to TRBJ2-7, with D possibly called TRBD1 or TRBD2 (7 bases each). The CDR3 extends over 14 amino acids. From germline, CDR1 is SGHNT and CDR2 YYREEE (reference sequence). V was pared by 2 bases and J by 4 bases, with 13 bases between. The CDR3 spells CASSLGRGQYEQYF. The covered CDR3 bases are TGTGCCAGCAGCTTAGGGAGGGGGCAGTACGAG.

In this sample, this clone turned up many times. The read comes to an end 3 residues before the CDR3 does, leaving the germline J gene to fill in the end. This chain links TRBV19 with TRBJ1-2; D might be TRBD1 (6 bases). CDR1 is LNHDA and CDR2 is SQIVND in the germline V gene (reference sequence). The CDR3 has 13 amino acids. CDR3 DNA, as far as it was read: TGTGCCAGTGCACAGGGAGGCCAGACGGAC. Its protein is CASAQGGQTD. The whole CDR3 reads CASAQGGQTDYTF. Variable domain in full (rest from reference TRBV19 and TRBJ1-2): DGGITQSPKYLFRKEGQNVTLSCEQNLNHDAMYWYRQDPGQGLRLIYYSQIVNDFQKGDIAEGYSVSREKKESFPLTVTSAQKNPTAFYLCASAQGGQTDYTFGSGTRLTVV.

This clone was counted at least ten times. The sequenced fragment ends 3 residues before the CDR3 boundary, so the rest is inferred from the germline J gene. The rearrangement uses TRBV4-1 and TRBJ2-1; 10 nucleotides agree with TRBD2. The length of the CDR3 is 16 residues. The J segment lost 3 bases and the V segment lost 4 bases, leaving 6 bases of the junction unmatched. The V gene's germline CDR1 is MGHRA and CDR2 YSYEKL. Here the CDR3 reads CASSLTSGTNYNEQFF. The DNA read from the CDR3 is TGCGCCAGCAGCCTTACTAGCGGGACGAACTACAATGAG.

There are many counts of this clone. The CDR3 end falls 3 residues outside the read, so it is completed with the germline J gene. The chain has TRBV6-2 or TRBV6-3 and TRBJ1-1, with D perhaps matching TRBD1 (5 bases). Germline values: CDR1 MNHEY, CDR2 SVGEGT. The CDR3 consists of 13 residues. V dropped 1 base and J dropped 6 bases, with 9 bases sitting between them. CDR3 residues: CASSYLKGPEAFF. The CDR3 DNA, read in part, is TGTGCCAGCAGTTACTTGAAGGGGCCTGAA.

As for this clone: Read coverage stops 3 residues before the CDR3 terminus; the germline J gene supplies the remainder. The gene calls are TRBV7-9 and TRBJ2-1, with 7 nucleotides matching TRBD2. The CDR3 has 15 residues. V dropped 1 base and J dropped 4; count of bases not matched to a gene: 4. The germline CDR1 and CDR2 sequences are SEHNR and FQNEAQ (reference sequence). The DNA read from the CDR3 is TGTGCCAGCAGCTTAGTACTAGCGCGATACAATGAG. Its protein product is CASSLVLARYNE. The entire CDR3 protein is CASSLVLARYNEQFF.

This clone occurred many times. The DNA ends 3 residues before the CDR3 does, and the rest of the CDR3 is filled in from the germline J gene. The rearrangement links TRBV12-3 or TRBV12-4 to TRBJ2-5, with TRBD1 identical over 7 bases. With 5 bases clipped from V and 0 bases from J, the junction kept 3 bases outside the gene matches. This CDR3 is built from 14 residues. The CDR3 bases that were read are TGTGCCAGCAGTCTCGACAGGGACCAAGAGACC. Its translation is CASSLDRDQET. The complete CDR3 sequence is CASSLDRDQETQYF.

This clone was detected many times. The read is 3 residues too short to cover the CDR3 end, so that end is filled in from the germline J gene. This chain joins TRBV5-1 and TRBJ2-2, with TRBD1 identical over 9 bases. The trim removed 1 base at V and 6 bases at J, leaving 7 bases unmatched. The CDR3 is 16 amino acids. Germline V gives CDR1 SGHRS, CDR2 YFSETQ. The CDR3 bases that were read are TGCGCCAGCAGCTTGTCTTGGGACAGGGTGCCCGGGGAG. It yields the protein CASSLSWDRVPGE. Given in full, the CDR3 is CASSLSWDRVPGELFF.

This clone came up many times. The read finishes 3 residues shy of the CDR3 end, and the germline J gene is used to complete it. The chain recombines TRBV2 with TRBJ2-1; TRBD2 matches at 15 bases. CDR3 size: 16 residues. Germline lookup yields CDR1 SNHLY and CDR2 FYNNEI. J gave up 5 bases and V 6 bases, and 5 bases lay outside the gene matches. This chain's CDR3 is CASRRTSGRVNNEQFF. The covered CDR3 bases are TGTGCCAGCAGGCGGACTAGCGGGAGGGTTAACAATGAG.

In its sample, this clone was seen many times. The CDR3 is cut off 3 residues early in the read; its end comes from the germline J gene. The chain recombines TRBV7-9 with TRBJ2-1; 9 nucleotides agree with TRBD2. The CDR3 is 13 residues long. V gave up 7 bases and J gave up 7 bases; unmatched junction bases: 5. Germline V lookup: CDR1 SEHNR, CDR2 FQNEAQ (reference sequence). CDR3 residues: CASTTSGSNEQFF. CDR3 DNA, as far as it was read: TGTGCCAGCACCACTAGCGGGTCTAATGAG.

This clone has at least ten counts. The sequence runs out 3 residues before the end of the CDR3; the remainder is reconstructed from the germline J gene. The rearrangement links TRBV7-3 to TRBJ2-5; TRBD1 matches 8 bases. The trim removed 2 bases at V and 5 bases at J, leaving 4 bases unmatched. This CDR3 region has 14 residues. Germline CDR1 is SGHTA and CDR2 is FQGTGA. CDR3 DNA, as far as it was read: TGTGCCAGCAGCTTACAGGGGGCAGGGGAGACC. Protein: CASSLQGAGET. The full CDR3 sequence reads CASSLQGAGETQYF.

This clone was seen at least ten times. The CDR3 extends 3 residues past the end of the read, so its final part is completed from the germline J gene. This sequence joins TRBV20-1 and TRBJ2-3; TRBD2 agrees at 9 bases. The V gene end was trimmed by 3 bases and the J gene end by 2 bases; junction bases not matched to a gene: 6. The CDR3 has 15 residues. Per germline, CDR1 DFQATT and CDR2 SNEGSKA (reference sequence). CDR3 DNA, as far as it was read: TGCAGTGCTAGCGCTAGCGGGACCCTCACAGATACG. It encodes CSASASGTLTDT. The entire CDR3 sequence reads CSASASGTLTDTQYF.

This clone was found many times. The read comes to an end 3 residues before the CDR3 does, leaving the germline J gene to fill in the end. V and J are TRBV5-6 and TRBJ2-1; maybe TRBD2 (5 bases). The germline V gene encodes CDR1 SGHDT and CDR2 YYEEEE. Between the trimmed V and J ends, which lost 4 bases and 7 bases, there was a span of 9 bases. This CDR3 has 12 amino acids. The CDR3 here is CASSLPGNEQFF. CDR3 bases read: TGTGCCAGCAGCCTCCCGGGGAATGAG.

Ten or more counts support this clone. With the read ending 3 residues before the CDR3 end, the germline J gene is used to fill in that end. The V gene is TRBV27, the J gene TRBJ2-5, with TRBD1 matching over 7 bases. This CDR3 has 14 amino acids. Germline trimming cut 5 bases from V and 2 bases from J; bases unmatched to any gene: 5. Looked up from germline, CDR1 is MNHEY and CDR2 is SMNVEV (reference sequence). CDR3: CASSQDRVQETQYF. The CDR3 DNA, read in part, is TGTGCCAGCAGTCAAGACAGGGTTCAAGAGACC.

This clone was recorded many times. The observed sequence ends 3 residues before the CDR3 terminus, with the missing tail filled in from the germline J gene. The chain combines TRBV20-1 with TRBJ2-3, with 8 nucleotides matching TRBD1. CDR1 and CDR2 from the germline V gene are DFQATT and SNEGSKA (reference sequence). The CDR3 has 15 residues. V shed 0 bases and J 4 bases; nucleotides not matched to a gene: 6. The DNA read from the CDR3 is TGCAGTGCTAGAGATCAGGCAGGGGGCCCAGATACG. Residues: CSARDQAGGPDT. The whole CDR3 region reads CSARDQAGGPDTQYF.

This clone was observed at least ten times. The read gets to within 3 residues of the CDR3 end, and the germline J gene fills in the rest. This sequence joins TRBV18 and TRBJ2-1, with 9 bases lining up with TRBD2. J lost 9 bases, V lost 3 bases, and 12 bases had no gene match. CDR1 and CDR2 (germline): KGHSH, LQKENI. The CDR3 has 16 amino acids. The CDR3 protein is CASSPPVGGRALEQFF. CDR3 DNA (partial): TGTGCCAGCTCACCCCCTGTGGGCGGGAGGGCCCTTGAG.

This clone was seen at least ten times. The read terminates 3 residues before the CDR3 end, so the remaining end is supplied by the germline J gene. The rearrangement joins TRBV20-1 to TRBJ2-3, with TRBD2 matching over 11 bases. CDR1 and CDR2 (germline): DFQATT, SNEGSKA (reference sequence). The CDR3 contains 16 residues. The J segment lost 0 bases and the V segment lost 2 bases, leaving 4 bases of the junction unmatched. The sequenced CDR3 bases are TGCAGTGCTAGAATTGGGACTAGCGGAAGCACAGATACG. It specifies CSARIGTSGSTDT. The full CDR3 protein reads CSARIGTSGSTDTQYF.

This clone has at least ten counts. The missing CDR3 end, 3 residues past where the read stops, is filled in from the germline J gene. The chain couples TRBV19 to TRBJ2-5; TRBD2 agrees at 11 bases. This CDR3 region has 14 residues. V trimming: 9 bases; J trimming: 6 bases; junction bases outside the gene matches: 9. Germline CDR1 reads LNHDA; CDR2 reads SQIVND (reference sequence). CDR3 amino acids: CASVSGRDEKTQYF. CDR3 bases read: TGTGCCAGCGTTAGCGGGAGGGACGAAAAGACC.

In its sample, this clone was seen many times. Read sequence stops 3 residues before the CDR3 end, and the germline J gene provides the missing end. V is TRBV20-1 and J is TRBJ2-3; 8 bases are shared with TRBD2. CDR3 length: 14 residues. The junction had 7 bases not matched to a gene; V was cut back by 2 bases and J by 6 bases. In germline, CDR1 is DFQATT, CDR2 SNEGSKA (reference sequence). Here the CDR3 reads CSARSSGRGDTQYF. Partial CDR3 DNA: TGCAGTGCTAGATCGAGCGGGAGAGGGGATACG.

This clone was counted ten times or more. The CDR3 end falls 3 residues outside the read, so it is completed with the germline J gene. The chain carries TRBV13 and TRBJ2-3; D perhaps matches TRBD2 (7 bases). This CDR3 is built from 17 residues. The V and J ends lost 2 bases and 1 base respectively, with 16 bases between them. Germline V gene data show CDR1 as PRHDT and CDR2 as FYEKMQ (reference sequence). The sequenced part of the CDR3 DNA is TGTGCCAGCAGCTTATTCGGGGGGCCCCCCGGCACAGATACG. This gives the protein CASSLFGGPPGTDT. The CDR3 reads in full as CASSLFGGPPGTDTQYF. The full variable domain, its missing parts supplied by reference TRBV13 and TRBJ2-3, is AAGVIQSPRHLIKEKRETATLKCYPIPRHDTVYWYQQGPGQDPQFLISFYEKMQSDKGSIPDRFSAQQFSDYHSELNMSSLELGDSALYFCASSLFGGPPGTDTQYFGPGTRLTVL.

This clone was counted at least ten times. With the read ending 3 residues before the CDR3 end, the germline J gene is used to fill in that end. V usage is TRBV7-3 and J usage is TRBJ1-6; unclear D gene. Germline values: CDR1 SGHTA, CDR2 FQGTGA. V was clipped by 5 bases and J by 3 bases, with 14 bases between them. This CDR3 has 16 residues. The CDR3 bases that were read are TGTGCCAGCAGCACCTCAGGCAGAGACTATAATTCACCC. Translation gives CASSTSGRDYNSP. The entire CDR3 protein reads CASSTSGRDYNSPLHF.

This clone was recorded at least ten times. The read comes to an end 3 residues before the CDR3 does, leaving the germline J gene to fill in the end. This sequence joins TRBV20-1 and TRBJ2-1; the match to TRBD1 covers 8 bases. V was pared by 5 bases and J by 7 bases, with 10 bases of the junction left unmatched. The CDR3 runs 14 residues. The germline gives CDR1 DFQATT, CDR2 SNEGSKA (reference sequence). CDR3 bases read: TGCAGTGCTCTTCCCAGGGGGCCAAGGAATGAG. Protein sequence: CSALPRGPRNE. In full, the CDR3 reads CSALPRGPRNEQFF.

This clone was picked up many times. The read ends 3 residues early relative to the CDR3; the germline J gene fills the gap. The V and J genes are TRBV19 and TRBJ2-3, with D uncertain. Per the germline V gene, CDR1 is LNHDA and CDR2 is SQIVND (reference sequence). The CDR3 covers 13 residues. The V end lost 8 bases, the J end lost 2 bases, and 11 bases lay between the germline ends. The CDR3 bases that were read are TGTGCCAGTCTGGGCAGCTCCACAGATACG. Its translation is CASLGSSTDT. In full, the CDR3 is CASLGSSTDTQYF.

CDR3 bases read: TGTGCCAGCAGCCAGGGACAGAGCACAGATACG. It is translated as CASSQGQSTDT. The CDR3 as a whole reads CASSQGQSTDTQYF. The rearrangement uses TRBV11-1 and TRBJ2-3; TRBD1 agrees at 7 bases. The read comes to an end 3 residues before the CDR3 does, leaving the germline J gene to fill in the end. From germline, CDR1 is SGHAT and CDR2 FQDESV (reference sequence). The CDR3 loop spans 14 amino acids. V gave up 5 bases and J gave up 0 bases; unmatched junction bases: 2.

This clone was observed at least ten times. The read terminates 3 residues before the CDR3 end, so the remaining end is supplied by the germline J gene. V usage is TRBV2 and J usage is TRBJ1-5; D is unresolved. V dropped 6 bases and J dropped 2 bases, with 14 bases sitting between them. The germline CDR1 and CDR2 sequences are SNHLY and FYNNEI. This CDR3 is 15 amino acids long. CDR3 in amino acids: CASRGPSGGNQPQHF. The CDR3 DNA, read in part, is TGTGCCAGCAGAGGGCCCTCAGGAGGCAATCAGCCC.

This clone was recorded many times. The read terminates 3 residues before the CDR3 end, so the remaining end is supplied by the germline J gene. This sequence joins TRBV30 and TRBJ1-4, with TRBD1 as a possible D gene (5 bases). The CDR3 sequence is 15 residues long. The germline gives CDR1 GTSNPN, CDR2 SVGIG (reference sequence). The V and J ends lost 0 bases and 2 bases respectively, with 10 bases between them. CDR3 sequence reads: CAWSVQAGTNEKLFF. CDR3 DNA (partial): TGTGCCTGGAGTGTACAGGCGGGGACTAATGAAAAA.

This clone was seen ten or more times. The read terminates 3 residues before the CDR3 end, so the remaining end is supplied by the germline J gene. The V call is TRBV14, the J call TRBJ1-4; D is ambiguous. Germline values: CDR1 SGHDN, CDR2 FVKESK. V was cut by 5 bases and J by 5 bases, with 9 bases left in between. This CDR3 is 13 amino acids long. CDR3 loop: CASSFRRNEKLFF. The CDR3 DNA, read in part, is TGTGCCAGCAGCTTCCGCAGGAATGAAAAA.